The 26 T cell receptor beta chains reported below all come from one sample, sequenced in a study of blood T cells in healthy people across ages. A second PCR of about 7 to 12 cycles used a sample-barcoded 5' primer and a J-beta primer mix. In TCRdb, the 5' RACE reads were re-called with MiXCR into one record per CDR3 protein. The table shows some 710,000 distinct CDR3 sequences, with 22% occurring only once. The sample taken for sequencing was blood. Receptors originate from a man aged 70 or older in good health.

Here the CDR3 DNA reads TGTGCCAGCAGCGTTACGACAGGGCCAAGTGGGGAGCAGTACTTC. Amino acid sequence: CASSVTTGPSGEQYF. The rearrangement uses TRBV7-2 and TRBJ2-7, with TRBD1 identical over 7 bases. CDR1 SGHTA and CDR2 FQGNSA come from the germline V gene. This CDR3 has 15 amino acids. With V trimmed by 5 bases and J by 7 bases, 14 bases remained unmatched.

The chain is built from TRBV19 and TRBJ2-7, with D unclear. V was cut by 1 base and J by 0 bases, with 7 bases left in between. Germline values: CDR1 LNHDA, CDR2 SQIVND (reference sequence). CDR3 length: 14 amino acids. The CDR3: CASSIGPASYEQYF. The CDR3 DNA is TGTGCCAGTAGTATAGGTCCAGCCTCCTACGAGCAGTACTTC.

This clonotype came up many times. The chain links TRBV5-5 to TRBJ2-3, with D perhaps given as TRBD1 or TRBD2 (5 bases each). V lost 2 bases to trimming and J lost 1 base, with 11 bases between them. Germline-derived CDR1 and CDR2 are SGHKS and YYEKEE (reference sequence). The CDR3 contains 15 residues. CDR3 protein: CASSFRDVGTDTQYF. CDR3 DNA: TGTGCCAGCAGCTTCCGGGACGTAGGCACAGATACGCAGTATTTT.

This clonotype has just one count. The chain recombines TRBV6-5 with TRBJ1-3; 7 bases map to TRBD1. The CDR3 spans 15 residues. The germline V gene has CDR1 MNHEY and CDR2 SVGAGI. V lost 2 bases, J lost 4 bases, and 5 bases stayed unmatched. CDR3 nucleotides: TGTGCCAGCAGTTACCAGGGACAGCCAGGAAACACCATATATTTT. This codes for CASSYQGQPGNTIYF.

This clonotype occurred a few times. This chain joins TRBV4-3 and TRBJ2-3, with TRBD2 matching over 10 bases. Germline trimming cut 1 base from V and 3 bases from J; bases unmatched to any gene: 7. The CDR3 extends over 17 amino acids. The germline gives CDR1 LGHNA, CDR2 YSLEER. The chain's CDR3 is CASSQVLAGVGTDTQYF. The DNA for the CDR3 is TGCGCCAGCAGCCAAGTCCTAGCGGGAGTTGGTACAGATACGCAGTATTTT.

The chain has TRBV2 and TRBJ2-3; 8 nucleotides agree with TRBD2. V was pared by 3 bases and J by 8 bases, with 1 base of the junction left unmatched. The germline CDR1 and CDR2 sequences are SNHLY and FYNNEI. The CDR3 runs to 12 residues. Here the CDR3 DNA reads TGTGCCAGCAGTGAGACTAGCGTTACGCAGTATTTT. This encodes CASSETSVTQYF.

The chain uses TRBV7-9 and TRBJ1-2, with D unclear. The CDR3 consists of 12 residues. Trimming shortened V by 5 bases and J by 8 bases, and 12 bases separated the two germline ends. Looked up from germline, CDR1 is SEHNR and CDR2 is FQNEAQ (reference sequence). CDR3 sequence (DNA): TGTGCCAGCAGCCTCGACTCCTGGGGCTACACCTTC. Translated: CASSLDSWGYTF. Filled out from reference TRBV7-9 and TRBJ1-2, the complete variable domain reads DTGVSQNPRHKITKRGQNVTFRCDPISEHNRLYWYRQTLGQGPEFLTYFQNEAQLEKSRLLSDRFSAERPKGSFSTLEIQRTEQGDSAMYLCASSLDSWGYTFGSGTRLTVV.

This clonotype was seen more than once but under ten times. The V gene is TRBV20-1, the J gene TRBJ1-2, with D unresolved. CDR3 length: 13 amino acids. CDR1 DFQATT and CDR2 SNEGSKA come from the germline V gene (reference sequence). V dropped 3 bases and J dropped 6 bases, with 14 bases sitting between them. CDR3 region: CSARDRGRNGYTF. CDR3 nucleotide sequence: TGCAGTGCTAGGGACCGGGGTAGGAATGGCTACACCTTC.

The chain is built from TRBV27 and TRBJ1-1; no firm D call. CDR3 length equals 13 residues. Germline CDR1 reads MNHEY; CDR2 reads SMNVEV (reference sequence). Trimming pared 2 bases from V and 1 base from J, leaving 5 bases between. This CDR3 reads CASSLNANTEAFF. In DNA, the CDR3 is TGTGCCAGCAGTTTAAACGCGAACACTGAAGCTTTCTTT.

This chain connects TRBV6-1 to TRBJ2-3, with D tentatively TRBD2 (5 bases). The V gene's germline CDR1 is MNHNS and CDR2 SASEGT. The CDR3 totals 19 residues. Trimming stripped 7 bases from V and 4 bases from J, with 30 bases between. The CDR3 is CASTRDPTLVGRSADTQYF. The CDR3 DNA follows: TGTGCCAGCACCAGAGACCCAACACTAGTGGGAAGGTCGGCAGATACGCAGTATTTT.

This clonotype was seen ten or more times. The rearrangement links TRBV9 to TRBJ2-3, with 14 positions matching TRBD2. CDR3 size: 16 residues. Unmatched junction bases numbered 10, after V lost 4 bases and J lost 9 bases. CDR1 is SGDLS, CDR2 YYNGEE, per germline. CDR3 coding DNA: TGTGCCAGCAGCCTTGGGACTAGCGGGGGTGCGGGCACGCAGTATTTT. Amino acid sequence: CASSLGTSGGAGTQYF.

CDR3 DNA: TGCGCCAGCAGCTTGGACCGGGGCTTAGGGGAAAAACTGTTTTTT. This gives the protein CASSLDRGLGEKLFF. This sequence joins TRBV5-1 and TRBJ1-4, with D perhaps matching TRBD1 (5 bases). V gave up 0 bases and J gave up 8 bases, with 14 bases separating them. The CDR3 runs 15 residues. Per the germline V gene, CDR1 is SGHRS and CDR2 is YFSETQ.

This clonotype has more than one count but fewer than ten. The CDR3 nucleotides read TGCAGCGTTGTTGACCAAGGAGCTTTCTTT. It yields the protein CSVVDQGAFF. The genes are TRBV29-1 and TRBJ1-1; no clear D. With 4 bases removed from V and 10 bases from J, the gap between germline ends came to 10 bases. The germline V gene has CDR1 SQVTM and CDR2 ANQGSEA. The CDR3 runs to 10 residues. Full variable domain (rest looked up from reference TRBV29-1 and TRBJ1-1): SAVISQKPSRDICQRGTSLTIQCQVDSQVTMMFWYRQQPGQSLTLIATANQGSEATYESGFVIDKFPISRPNLTFSTLTVSNMSPEDSSIYLCSVVDQGAFFGQGTRLTVV.

The rearrangement joins TRBV2 to TRBJ2-3, with 7 bases fitting TRBD1. Germline V gene sequence: CDR1 SNHLY, CDR2 FYNNEI. V lost 10 bases to trimming and J lost 1 base; unmatched junction nucleotides: 2. The CDR3 has 12 amino acids. The CDR3 here is CATGTGTDTQYF. The CDR3 bases are TGTGCCACAGGGACAGGCACAGATACGCAGTATTTT.

This clonotype was seen a handful of times. The chain recombines TRBV29-1 with TRBJ2-1; TRBD2 aligns across 8 bases. In germline, CDR1 is SQVTM, CDR2 ANQGSEA. With 3 bases clipped from V and 1 base from J, the junction kept 2 bases outside the gene matches. The length of the CDR3 is 14 residues. In nucleotides, the CDR3 is TGCAGCGTTGAGCGGGAGGCGTCCTACAATGAGCAGTTCTTC. Protein product: CSVEREASYNEQFF.

This clonotype was found a few times. The chain links TRBV4-1 to TRBJ2-2, with 7 nucleotides matching TRBD1. Germline CDR1 reads MGHRA; CDR2 reads YSYEKL. This CDR3 is 16 amino acids long. V lost 5 bases and J lost 0; bases outside the gene matches: 6. The CDR3 sequence is CASSYTGAPNTGELFF. CDR3 DNA: TGCGCCAGCAGCTATACAGGGGCCCCGAACACCGGGGAGCTGTTTTTT.

This sequence joins TRBV2 and TRBJ2-7; 10 positions match TRBD2. Near its end, the DNA agrees better with TRBJ2-1, so the J call may be wrong. This CDR3 region has 14 residues. CDR1 SNHLY and CDR2 FYNNEI come from the germline V gene. CDR3 nucleotide sequence: TGTGCCAGCAGCCTTAGCGGGAGGAGGAATGAGCAGTTCTTC. It encodes CASSLSGRRNEQFF.

This clonotype came up a few times. V is TRBV7-2 and J is TRBJ2-7, with 11 bases lining up with TRBD2. With V trimmed by 1 base and J by 0 bases, 8 bases remained unmatched. This CDR3 contains 18 residues. Per germline, CDR1 SGHTA and CDR2 FQGNSA. This CDR3 reads CASSLEASGGPYSYEQYF. The DNA of the CDR3 is TGTGCCAGCAGCTTAGAGGCTAGCGGGGGGCCCTACTCCTACGAGCAGTACTTC.

This clonotype came up many times. The chain has TRBV5-1 and TRBJ2-5; 8 bases map to TRBD2. The tail of the sequence fits TRBJ2-7 better, so the J call may be wrong. Germline V gene sequence: CDR1 SGHRS, CDR2 YFSETQ. The length of the CDR3 is 16 residues. This chain's CDR3 is CASSIPTGTRIYEQYV. The CDR3 DNA reads TGCGCCAGCAGCATCCCCACTGGGACTAGAATCTACGAGCAGTACGTC.

The sample holds a few counts of this clonotype. The chain has TRBV7-6 and TRBJ1-6; 7 bases agree with TRBD1. Germline values: CDR1 SGHVS, CDR2 FNYEAQ. The CDR3 spans 13 residues. The V and J ends lost 5 bases and 10 bases, in that order; junction bases with no gene match: 5. The CDR3 region is CASSVGQDSPLHF. As DNA, the CDR3 is TGTGCCAGCAGCGTTGGACAGGACTCACCCCTCCACTTT.

The chain combines TRBV20-1 with TRBJ2-2; D not certain. The CDR3 is 11 amino acids. Germline loops: CDR1 DFQATT, CDR2 SNEGSKA (reference sequence). Trimming cost V 5 bases and J 7 bases, with 8 bases left between them. CDR3 DNA sequence: TGCAGTGCTTCGACCAGCGGGGAGCTGTTTTTT. Protein sequence: CSASTSGELFF.

This clonotype was counted at least ten times. The rearrangement links TRBV25-1 to TRBJ2-3; D might be TRBD1 (6 bases). V lost 3 bases, J lost 7 bases, and 11 bases lay in between. Germline CDR1 and CDR2: MGHDK and SYGVNS. This CDR3 is built from 13 residues. The CDR3 loop reads CASSDQGRNTQYF. DNA for the CDR3: TGTGCCAGCAGTGACCAGGGGCGAAATACGCAGTATTTT.

This clonotype was seen a few times. The chain recombines TRBV3-1 with TRBJ2-5; possible D gene TRBD1, 6 bases. The DNA matches TRBJ2-7 better at its end, which makes the J call doubtful. This CDR3 is built from 15 residues. Looked up from germline, CDR1 is LGHDT and CDR2 is YNNKEL (reference sequence). The CDR3 sequence is CASSQWRTEGYEQYF. The CDR3 coding sequence is TGTGCCAGCAGCCAATGGAGGACAGAAGGTTACGAGCAGTACTTC.

This clonotype was seen only a few times. The chain is built from TRBV4-1 and TRBJ2-7; D gene unclear. Germline V lookup: CDR1 MGHRA, CDR2 YSYEKL. This CDR3 has 14 residues. The V end lost 3 bases, the J end lost 0 bases, and 9 bases lay between the germline ends. DNA of the CDR3: TGCGCCAGCAGCCATCCCGGACCCTCCTACGAGCAGTACTTC. Translating gives CASSHPGPSYEQYF.

This chain links TRBV14 with TRBJ2-7, with TRBD1 matching 8 bases. The CDR3 runs to 16 residues. Germline V gene data show CDR1 as SGHDN and CDR2 as FVKESK. Trimming took 0 bases from V and 4 from J; bases not matched to a gene: 8. CDR3 loop: CASSQDHLTGEYEQYF. CDR3 nucleotide sequence: TGTGCCAGCAGCCAAGATCACCTGACAGGGGAGTACGAGCAGTACTTC.

The chain employs TRBV11-2 and TRBJ2-3, with no clear D. Trimming cost V 7 bases and J 1 base, with 6 bases left between them. Germline V gene sequence: CDR1 SGHAT, CDR2 FQNNGV. The CDR3 sequence is 12 residues long. CDR3 nucleotide sequence: TGTGCCAGCACTGACCGCACAGATACGCAGTATTTT. As protein: CASTDRTDTQYF.